These 7 T cell receptor beta chains share one sample of origin, sequenced in a study of immune evolution from preneoplasia to lung adenocarcinoma. Clones were read by immunoSEQ multiplex PCR, and TCRdb kept only the in-frame ones, dropping some. The sample lists 9,000 to 13,000 clones, about nine tenths occurring once. Material: FFPE invasive lung adenocarcinoma tissue. Receptor source: a person aged 70 to 80 with invasive lung adenocarcinoma.

V is TRBV28 and J is TRBJ1-1; the D gene is possibly TRBD1 (6 bases). Trimming stripped 8 bases from V and 0 bases from J, with 16 bases between. This CDR3 region has 15 residues. CDR1 is MDHEN and CDR2 is SYDVKM in the germline V gene. The CDR3 reads CASPGRGSMNTEAFF. The CDR3 DNA is TGTGCCAGCCCCGGCAGGGGCTCAATGAACACTGAAGCTTTCTTT.

This clone has a single count. The CDR3: CASSYSDRGGDEQFF. The CDR3 DNA reads TGTGCCAGCAGTTACTCAGACAGGGGCGGGGATGAGCAGTTCTTC. The chain couples TRBV6-5 to TRBJ2-1, with TRBD1 identical over 8 bases. The length of the CDR3 is 15 residues. Trimming cost V 0 bases and J 8 bases; bases outside gene matches: 6. CDR1 and CDR2 (germline): MNHEY, SVGAGI.

The chain is built from TRBV11-2 and TRBJ2-3; D is perhaps TRBD1 (6 bases). Germline assignment: CDR1 SGHAT and CDR2 FQNNGV. The CDR3 spans 13 residues. The V end was cut by 6 bases, the J end by 6 bases, with 13 bases between. Here the CDR3 DNA reads TGTGCCAGCAGTCAGGGGTCAGGGGATACGCAGTATTTT. Its translation: CASSQGSGDTQYF.

The genes are TRBV15 and TRBJ2-2; D is undetermined. Germline-derived CDR1 and CDR2 are LNHNV and YYDKDF (reference sequence). This CDR3 is 13 amino acids long. Deletions cut 1 base from V and 4 bases from J, with 4 bases between. CDR3 amino acids: CATSRGVTGELFF. In nucleotides, the CDR3 is TGTGCCACCAGCAGAGGGGTCACCGGGGAGCTGTTTTTT.

On this clone: At one end the junction does not follow the germline gene, possibly because of a read error. The CDR3 region is CAGSPRRDTEAFF. DNA of the CDR3: TGTGCCGGCAGCCCACGGAGGGACACTGAAGCTTTCTTT. The V call is TRBV7-9, the J call TRBJ1-1; D is unclear. The CDR3 totals 13 residues. Germline loops: CDR1 SEHNR, CDR2 FQNEAQ (reference sequence).

The chain employs TRBV9 and TRBJ2-7, with 8 bases that match TRBD1. The germline V gene encodes CDR1 SGDLS and CDR2 YYNGEE. This CDR3 is 14 amino acids long. J was trimmed by 6 bases and V by 4 bases; bases with no gene match: 9. The CDR3 reads CASSLEDRASEQYF. CDR3 DNA: TGTGCCAGCAGCCTAGAGGACAGGGCGTCCGAGCAGTACTTC.

This clone was recorded a few times. This chain connects TRBV7-3 to TRBJ2-7, with 7 bases lining up with TRBD1. Germline values: CDR1 SGHTA, CDR2 FQGTGA. The length of the CDR3 is 15 residues. The junction had 7 bases not matched to a gene; V was cut back by 5 bases and J by 0 bases. The CDR3 region is CASSREGGPSYEQYF. As DNA, the CDR3 is TGTGCCAGCAGCAGAGAAGGGGGCCCCTCCTACGAGCAGTACTTC.